This TCR beta chain was documented in a study of cytomegalovirus exposure and HLA in healthy donors. Primers included in the PCR were 60 Vbeta and 13 Jbeta primers. Using immunoSEQ multiplex PCR, the repertoire was profiled, and TCRdb retains in-frame clones only, with some absent. Found here are about 92,000 clones, around four fifths of them singletons; the top ten hold around 6.6%. Every donor was a healthy person donating bone marrow. Germline values: CDR1 KGHSH, CDR2 LQKENI. This CDR3 has 14 residues. Trimming pared 4 bases from V and 2 bases from J, leaving 10 bases between. The study's findings and limits: Altogether, 160 or so TCR beta chains were recorded as cytomegalovirus-associated. Upon later analysis, TCR association rates were observed to vary by HLA locus, being highest for DRB1 and lowest for HLA-C. Researchers reported in a later analysis that a missense DCLRE1C variant was tied to TCR beta V- and J-gene trimming.

This clone was observed a handful of times. Antigen: not known. The sequence was obtained from a man aged 45-60 years in good health and CMV-seropositive. Sequencing was done on a sample of PBMCs. V and J are TRBV18 and TRBJ2-3; tentative D call: TRBD1 (5 bases). The CDR3 region is CASSQDSYTDTQYF. The CDR3 coding sequence is TGTGCCAGCTCACAAGACAGCTACACAGATACGCAGTATTTT.